Shown below are 18 T cell receptor beta chains from a single sample sequenced in a study of T-cell reconstitution after alpha-beta-depleted transplantation in children. Unique molecular identifiers were incorporated into the prepared TCRbeta library. From the PCR reads, TCRdb called clonotypes with MiXCR, one entry per CDR3 protein. This sample yields around 370,000 distinct CDR3 sequences, of which approximately 10% are seen a single time; 2% to 2.5% belongs to the top ten. This material consisted of PBMCs from the stem cell graft donor, taken from the stem cell graft. The receptors stem from a human donor who donated a stem cell graft to a child with acute lymphoblastic leukemia.

In its sample, this clonotype was seen a few times. CDR3 protein: CSVTGGADYGYTF. In nucleotides, the CDR3 is TGCAGCGTGACAGGGGGCGCGGACTATGGCTACACCTTC. The genes are TRBV29-1 and TRBJ1-2; 10 positions agree with TRBD1. Germline CDR1 is SQVTM and CDR2 is ANQGSEA. The CDR3 is 13 amino acids. V was pared by 6 bases and J by 3 bases, with 4 bases of the junction left unmatched.

The chain is built from TRBV19 and TRBJ1-3, with 10 positions matching TRBD1. V was clipped by 4 bases and J by 0 bases; unmatched bases: 6. CDR1 and CDR2 from the germline V gene are LNHDA and SQIVND (reference sequence). The CDR3 is 17 amino acids. The CDR3 sequence is CASSTGTGAVSGNTIYF. CDR3 in DNA: TGTGCCAGTAGTACCGGGACAGGGGCCGTCTCTGGAAACACCATATATTTT.

This chain joins TRBV5-1 and TRBJ2-7, with TRBD2 identical over 8 bases. This CDR3 region has 15 residues. CDR1 is SGHRS and CDR2 is YFSETQ in the germline V gene. The trim removed 7 bases at V and 2 bases at J, leaving 11 bases unmatched. The CDR3 DNA is TGCGCCAGCTCGGCGGGGGGTAGCGGGACCTACGAGCAGTACTTC. Protein product: CASSAGGSGTYEQYF.

The rearrangement links TRBV15 to TRBJ2-7; the D is unclear. Per the germline V gene, CDR1 is LNHNV and CDR2 is YYDKDF (reference sequence). This CDR3 is 15 amino acids long. Between the trimmed V and J ends, which lost 2 bases and 3 bases, there was a span of 14 bases. CDR3 residues: CATSRPFPFLYEQYF. DNA of the CDR3: TGTGCCACCAGCAGACCTTTCCCCTTCCTCTACGAGCAGTACTTC. The full variable domain, completed using reference TRBV15 and TRBJ2-7, is DAMVIQNPRYQVTQFGKPVTLSCSQTLNHNVMYWYQQKSSQAPKLLFHYYDKDFNNEADTPDNFQSRRPNTSFCFLDIRSPGLGDTAMYLCATSRPFPFLYEQYFGPGTRLTVT.

This clonotype was seen only a few times. As DNA, the CDR3 is TGTGCCACCAGCGGACGTGGCTGGCAGCAGTTCTTC. Translating it yields CATSGRGWQQFF. V gene TRBV15 combines with J gene TRBJ2-1; D ambiguous. V was cut by 5 bases and J by 11 bases, with 13 bases left in between. Germline CDR1 is LNHNV and CDR2 is YYDKDF (reference sequence). CDR3 length equals 12 residues.

This clonotype has just a few counts. The V gene is TRBV12-3 or TRBV12-4, the J gene TRBJ2-1, with D tentatively TRBD1 (5 bases). The V end lost 4 bases, the J end lost 4 bases, and 11 bases lay between the germline ends. The CDR3 sequence is 14 residues long. The CDR3 spells CASSSYRIYNEQFF. CDR3 DNA: TGTGCCAGCAGTTCCTACAGGATTTACAATGAGCAGTTCTTC.

The V gene is TRBV7-9, the J gene TRBJ2-7; D is uncertain. V was pared by 2 bases and J by 6 bases, with 8 bases between. Germline V CDR1 and CDR2: SEHNR, FQNEAQ (reference sequence). The CDR3 has 12 amino acids. This CDR3 is CASSLYPGEQYF. CDR3 sequence (DNA): TGTGCCAGCAGCTTATACCCGGGCGAGCAGTACTTC.

The chain links TRBV7-6 to TRBJ2-5; D is ambiguous. V was cut by 6 bases and J by 4 bases, with 9 bases left in between. Germline V gives CDR1 SGHVS, CDR2 FNYEAQ. CDR3 length equals 12 residues. The CDR3 DNA sequence: TGTGCCAGCAGAAACCCTCGAGAGACCCAGTACTTC. This translates into CASRNPRETQYF.

This clonotype was seen at least ten times. The chain joins TRBV28 to TRBJ2-7, with a weak D call TRBD2 (6 bases). Germline values: CDR1 MDHEN, CDR2 SYDVKM. The CDR3 has 13 amino acids. V shed 3 bases and J shed 7 bases, with 13 bases lying between them. This chain's CDR3 is CASSFREASEQYF. CDR3 DNA: TGTGCCAGCAGTTTCAGGGAGGCTTCAGAGCAGTACTTC.

This rearrangement joins TRBV11-2 to TRBJ2-5, with 13 bases identical to TRBD2. The CDR3 is 18 amino acids. V dropped 3 bases and J dropped 4; count of bases not matched to a gene: 11. CDR1 is SGHAT, CDR2 FQNNGV, per germline. The CDR3 bases are TGTGCCAGCAGCTTCCCCACTAGCGGGAGGGTTCGGGGAGAGACCCAGTACTTC. Its translation: CASSFPTSGRVRGETQYF. Variable domain in full (rest from reference TRBV11-2 and TRBJ2-5): EAGVAQSPRYKIIEKRQSVAFWCNPISGHATLYWYQQILGQGPKLLIQFQNNGVVDDSQLPKDRFSAERLKGVDSTLKIQPAKLEDSAVYLCASSFPTSGRVRGETQYFGPGTRLLVL.

The CDR3 here is CASSARLAGSYEQYF. CDR3 nucleotide sequence: TGTGCCAGCAGCGCCAGACTAGCGGGGTCCTACGAGCAGTACTTC. The chain uses TRBV7-8 and TRBJ2-7, with 11 bases identical to TRBD2. Trimming removed 5 bases from V and 1 base from J; junction bases left unmatched: 4. Germline V lookup: CDR1 SGHVS, CDR2 FQNEAQ. The CDR3 runs to 15 residues.

This clonotype turned up a few times. The rearrangement joins TRBV28 to TRBJ1-5; possibly TRBD1 for D (6 bases). V was trimmed by 3 bases and J by 3 bases, leaving 18 bases between them. Germline V gene lookup returns CDR1 MDHEN and CDR2 SYDVKM. The CDR3 consists of 17 residues. DNA for the CDR3: TGTGCCAGCAGTTTTGTTAGGGGGGTCAATGCCAATCAGCCCCAGCATTTT. This translates into CASSFVRGVNANQPQHF.

This clonotype was detected only a few times. This chain joins TRBV6-5 and TRBJ2-5; D may be TRBD1 (6 bases). Trimming pared 2 bases from V and 5 bases from J, leaving 12 bases between. The CDR3 sequence is 14 residues long. The germline gives CDR1 MNHEY, CDR2 SVGAGI. The chain's CDR3 is CASSYQGRQETQYF. DNA of the CDR3: TGTGCCAGCAGTTACCAGGGGCGCCAGGAGACCCAGTACTTC.

This clonotype has only a few counts. The V gene is TRBV5-1, the J gene TRBJ2-1, with D perhaps TRBD1 or TRBD2 (6 bases each). The CDR3 has 14 residues. Germline CDR1 and CDR2: SGHRS and YFSETQ. V lost 3 bases, J lost 9 bases, and 16 bases lay in between. CDR3 residues: CASSSGASSGEQFF. In DNA, the CDR3 is TGCGCCAGCAGCTCGGGGGCTAGTAGTGGTGAGCAGTTCTTC.

The genes are TRBV29-1 and TRBJ1-1, with D maybe TRBD1 (6 bases). Trimming took off 6 bases at V and 12 bases at J, with 17 bases between the two ends. From germline, CDR1 is SQVTM and CDR2 ANQGSEA. This CDR3 is 11 amino acids long. CDR3: CSVESLQGPFF. Written as DNA, the CDR3 is TGCAGCGTCGAGTCCCTACAGGGTCCTTTCTTT. Full variable domain (missing parts from reference TRBV29-1 and TRBJ1-1): SAVISQKPSRDICQRGTSLTIQCQVDSQVTMMFWYRQQPGQSLTLIATANQGSEATYESGFVIDKFPISRPNLTFSTLTVSNMSPEDSSIYLCSVESLQGPFFGQGTRLTVV.

This clonotype was seen ten or more times. This chain links TRBV4-1 with TRBJ2-1, with 8 bases matching TRBD1. The CDR3 length is 16 residues. The germline gives CDR1 MGHRA, CDR2 YSYEKL. V was clipped by 3 bases and J by 7 bases; unmatched bases: 11. The CDR3 bases are TGCGCCAGCAGCCACACAGGGGGAAAATTTAGGAATGAGCAGTTCTTC. Encoded protein: CASSHTGGKFRNEQFF.

This clonotype came up a few times. The chain couples TRBV18 to TRBJ2-3; 13 nucleotides agree with TRBD2. Germline-derived CDR1 and CDR2 are KGHSH and LQKENI. Unmatched junction bases numbered 6, after V lost 3 bases and J lost 6 bases. This CDR3 has 16 residues. CDR3 protein: CASSPGLAGAGDTQYF. In nucleotides, the CDR3 is TGTGCCAGCTCACCTGGACTAGCGGGAGCGGGTGATACGCAGTATTTT.

This clonotype was seen a handful of times. V and J are TRBV6-1 and TRBJ2-1, with 9 bases lining up with TRBD2. The CDR3 consists of 15 residues. Germline-derived CDR1 and CDR2 are MNHNS and SASEGT. V lost 6 bases, J lost 6 bases, and 9 bases stayed unmatched. Here the CDR3 reads CASRRAGGPVNEQFF. CDR3 sequence (DNA): TGTGCCAGCAGGCGTGCGGGAGGGCCAGTCAATGAGCAGTTCTTC.